This is a list of T cell receptor beta chains from one sample in a study of cytomegalovirus exposure and HLA in healthy donors. Repertoires were generated with immunoSEQ multiplex PCR, while TCRdb's copy carries only in-frame clones and drops some. Of about 67,000 clones listed, 94% were seen once; the top ten hold about 0.63%. The sample comprised PBMCs. The source of these receptors is a woman younger than 35 in good health and CMV-seronegative. CDR3s include the opening cysteine and the closing phenylalanine or tryptophan. The order of the fields is V gene, clone size, D gene, J gene, CDR3 DNA, CDR3 protein. A D gene is named only where the DNA matches it firmly. Some rows mark clone size as missing; the rest say once, few, many or name a class of expanded clone.

v_call: TRBV6-5
clone_size: NA
d_call: TRBD1
j_call: TRBJ2-7
cdr3_nt: TGTGCCAGCAGTTCCACGGCAATTGACAGGGGCGGCGAGCAGTACTTC
cdr3_aa: CASSSTAIDRGGEQYF

v_call: TRBV18
clone_size: NA
d_call: TRBD1
j_call: TRBJ1-3
cdr3_nt: TGTGCCAGCTCACCCGGGACAGTTTCTGGAAACACCATATATTTT
cdr3_aa: CASSPGTVSGNTIYF

v_call: TRBV2
clone_size: NA
d_call: NA
j_call: TRBJ2-4
cdr3_nt: TGTGCCAGCAGTGAAGTGCAGAAATACTTC
cdr3_aa: CASSEVQKYF

v_call: TRBV28
clone_size: NA
d_call: TRBD1
j_call: TRBJ2-5
cdr3_nt: TGTGCCAGCAGTCTAGGACAGGGAGGTAGGGAGACCCAGTACTTC
cdr3_aa: CASSLGQGGRETQYF

v_call: TRBV5-5
clone_size: NA
d_call: NA
j_call: TRBJ1-2
cdr3_nt: TGTGCCAGCAGCTTGGGCCAGGTCTATGGCTACACCTTC
cdr3_aa: CASSLGQVYGYTF

v_call: TRBV5-1
clone_size: NA
d_call: NA
j_call: TRBJ1-2
cdr3_nt: TGCGCCAGCAGCTCGGTCAACTATGGCTACACCTTC
cdr3_aa: CASSSVNYGYTF

v_call: TRBV19
clone_size: NA
d_call: NA
j_call: TRBJ1-3
cdr3_nt: TGTGCCAGTAGTATACGGAGGGGAACTGGAAACACCATATATTTT
cdr3_aa: CASSIRRGTGNTIYF

v_call: TRBV28
clone_size: NA
d_call: TRBD1
j_call: TRBJ2-5
cdr3_nt: TGTGCCAGCAGCGACAGGGGATACCAAGAGACCCAGTACTTC
cdr3_aa: CASSDRGYQETQYF

v_call: TRBV19
clone_size: NA
d_call: TRBD1
j_call: TRBJ1-2
cdr3_nt: TGTGCCAGTAGGAAAGGACAGGCCGTATCGGGTGGCTACACCTTC
cdr3_aa: CASRKGQAVSGGYTF

v_call: TRBV19
clone_size: NA
d_call: TRBD1
j_call: TRBJ1-1
cdr3_nt: TGTGCCAGTAGCCAACAGGGGACGAACACTGAAGCTTTCTTT
cdr3_aa: CASSQQGTNTEAFF

v_call: TRBV5-4
clone_size: NA
d_call: NA
j_call: TRBJ1-1
cdr3_nt: TGTGCCAGCAGCTACCGGGACACTCGAGGGACTGAAGCTTTCTTT
cdr3_aa: CASSYRDTRGTEAFF

v_call: TRBV7-2
clone_size: NA
d_call: TRBD1
j_call: TRBJ1-3
cdr3_nt: TGTGCCAGCAGCCTACAGGGGGCATATGGAAACACCATATATTTT
cdr3_aa: CASSLQGAYGNTIYF

v_call: TRBV19
clone_size: NA
d_call: NA
j_call: TRBJ2-5
cdr3_nt: TGTGCCAGTAGTATAGAGGGGGGAGAGACCCAGTACTTC
cdr3_aa: CASSIEGGETQYF

v_call: TRBV5-1
clone_size: once
d_call: NA
j_call: TRBJ2-7
cdr3_nt: TGCGCCAGCAGCTTGCCAGAAACCTACGAGCAGTACTTC
cdr3_aa: CASSLPETYEQYF

v_call: TRBV7-6
clone_size: NA
d_call: TRBD1
j_call: TRBJ1-3
cdr3_nt: TGTGCCAGCAGCCGCCGGGCGGGACAGGGGTCTCGTGGAAACACCATATATTTT
cdr3_aa: CASSRRAGQGSRGNTIYF

v_call: TRBV18
clone_size: NA
d_call: NA
j_call: TRBJ1-2
cdr3_nt: TGTGCCAGCTCGCCAGCCGGGACAAGCAACTATGGCTACACCTTC
cdr3_aa: CASSPAGTSNYGYTF